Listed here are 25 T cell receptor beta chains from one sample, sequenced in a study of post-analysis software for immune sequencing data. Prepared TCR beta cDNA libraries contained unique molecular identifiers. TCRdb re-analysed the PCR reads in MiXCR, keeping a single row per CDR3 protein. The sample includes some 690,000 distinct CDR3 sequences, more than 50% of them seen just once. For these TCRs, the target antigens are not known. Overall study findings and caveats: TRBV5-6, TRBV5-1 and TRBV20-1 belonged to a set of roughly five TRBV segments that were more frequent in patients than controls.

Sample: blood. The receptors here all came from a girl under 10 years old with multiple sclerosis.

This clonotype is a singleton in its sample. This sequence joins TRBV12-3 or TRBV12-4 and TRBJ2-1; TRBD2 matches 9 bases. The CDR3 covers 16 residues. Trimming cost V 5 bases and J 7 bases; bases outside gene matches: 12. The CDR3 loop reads CASSLLGSLAGNEQFF. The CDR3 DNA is TGTGCCAGCAGTCTGCTAGGGAGTCTAGCGGGGAATGAGCAGTTCTTC.

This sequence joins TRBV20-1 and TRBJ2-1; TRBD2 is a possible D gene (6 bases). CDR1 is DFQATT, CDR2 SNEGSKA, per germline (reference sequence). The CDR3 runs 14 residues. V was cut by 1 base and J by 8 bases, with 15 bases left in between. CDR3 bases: TGCAGTGCTAGAGGTCGACTAGTCAGCTATGAGCAGTTCTTC. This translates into CSARGRLVSYEQFF.

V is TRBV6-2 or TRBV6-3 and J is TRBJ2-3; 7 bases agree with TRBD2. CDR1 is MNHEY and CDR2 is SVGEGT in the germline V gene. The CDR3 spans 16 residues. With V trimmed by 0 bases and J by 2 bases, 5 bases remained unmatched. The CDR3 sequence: CASSYSRREPTDTQYF. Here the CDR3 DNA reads TGTGCCAGCAGTTACTCAAGGCGGGAGCCCACAGATACGCAGTATTTT.

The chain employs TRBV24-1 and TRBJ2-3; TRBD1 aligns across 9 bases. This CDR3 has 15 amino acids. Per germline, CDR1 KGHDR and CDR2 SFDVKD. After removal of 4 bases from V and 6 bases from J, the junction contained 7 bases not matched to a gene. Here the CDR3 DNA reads TGTGCCACCAGTGACGGGACAGGGACCCCCGATACGCAGTATTTT. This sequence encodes CATSDGTGTPDTQYF.

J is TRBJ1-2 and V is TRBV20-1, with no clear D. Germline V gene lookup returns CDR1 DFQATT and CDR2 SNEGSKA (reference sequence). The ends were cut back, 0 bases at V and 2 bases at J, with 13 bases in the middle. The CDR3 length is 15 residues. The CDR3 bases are TGCAGTGCTAGAGATCTCCAGGACCCAAACTATGGCTACACCTTC. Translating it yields CSARDLQDPNYGYTF.

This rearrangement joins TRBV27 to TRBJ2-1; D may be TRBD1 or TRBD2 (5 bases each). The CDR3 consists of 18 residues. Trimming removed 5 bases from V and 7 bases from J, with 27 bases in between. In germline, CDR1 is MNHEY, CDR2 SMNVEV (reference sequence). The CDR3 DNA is TGTGCCAGCAGTAATTGGGGTCCGGGACCAACATTAGTGAATGAGCAGTTCTTC. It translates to CASSNWGPGPTLVNEQFF.

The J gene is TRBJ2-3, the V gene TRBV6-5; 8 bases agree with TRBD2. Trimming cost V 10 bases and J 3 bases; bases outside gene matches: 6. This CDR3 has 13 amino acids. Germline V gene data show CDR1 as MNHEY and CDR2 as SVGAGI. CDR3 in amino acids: CATKRGRTDTQYF. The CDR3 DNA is TGTGCCACTAAGCGGGGGAGAACAGATACGCAGTATTTT.

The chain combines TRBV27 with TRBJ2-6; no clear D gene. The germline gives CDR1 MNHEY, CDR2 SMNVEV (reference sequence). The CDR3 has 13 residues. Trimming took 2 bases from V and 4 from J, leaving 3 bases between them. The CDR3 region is CASSLQGANVLTF. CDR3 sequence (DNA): TGTGCCAGCAGTTTACAGGGGGCCAACGTCCTGACTTTC.

CDR3 loop: CASSLLARAETQYF. CDR3 sequence (DNA): TGTGCCAGCAGCTTATTAGCCAGGGCAGAGACCCAGTACTTC. The rearrangement uses TRBV7-3 and TRBJ2-5; weak D call: TRBD1 (5 bases). This CDR3 comprises 14 residues. Germline V CDR1 and CDR2: SGHTA, FQGTGA. The V gene lost 2 bases and the J gene lost 4 bases, with 11 bases spanning the gap. Using reference TRBV7-3 and TRBJ2-5 for the parts outside the CDR3, the full variable domain is GAGVSQTPSNKVTEKGKYVELRCDPISGHTALYWYRQSLGQGPEFLIYFQGTGAADDSGLPNDRFFAVRPEGSVSTLKIQRTERGDSAVYLCASSLLARAETQYFGPGTRLLVL.

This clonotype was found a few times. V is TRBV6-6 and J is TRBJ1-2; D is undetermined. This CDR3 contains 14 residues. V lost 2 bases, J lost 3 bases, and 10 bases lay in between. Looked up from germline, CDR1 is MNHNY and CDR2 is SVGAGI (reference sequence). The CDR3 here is CASSYEGSHYGYTF. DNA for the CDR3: TGTGCCAGCAGTTACGAAGGGTCCCACTATGGCTACACCTTC.

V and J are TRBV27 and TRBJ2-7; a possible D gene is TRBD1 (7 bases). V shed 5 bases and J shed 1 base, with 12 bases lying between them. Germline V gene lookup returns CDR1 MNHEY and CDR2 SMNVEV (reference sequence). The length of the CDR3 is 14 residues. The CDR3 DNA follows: TGTGCCAGCAGTCCCCAGGGGGGTTCCTACGAGCAGTACTTC. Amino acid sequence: CASSPQGGSYEQYF.

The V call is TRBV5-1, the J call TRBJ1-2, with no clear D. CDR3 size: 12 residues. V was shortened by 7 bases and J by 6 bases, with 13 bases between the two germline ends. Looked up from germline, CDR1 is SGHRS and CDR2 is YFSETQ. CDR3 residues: CASQAAGHGYTF. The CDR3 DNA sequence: TGCGCCAGCCAGGCTGCGGGCCATGGCTACACCTTC.

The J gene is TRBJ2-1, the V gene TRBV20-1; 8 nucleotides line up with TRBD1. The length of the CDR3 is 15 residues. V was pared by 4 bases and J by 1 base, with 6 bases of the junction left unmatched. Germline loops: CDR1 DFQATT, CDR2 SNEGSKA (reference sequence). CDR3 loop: CSATPGQASYNEQFF. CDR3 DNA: TGCAGTGCTACGCCGGGACAGGCATCCTACAATGAGCAGTTCTTC.

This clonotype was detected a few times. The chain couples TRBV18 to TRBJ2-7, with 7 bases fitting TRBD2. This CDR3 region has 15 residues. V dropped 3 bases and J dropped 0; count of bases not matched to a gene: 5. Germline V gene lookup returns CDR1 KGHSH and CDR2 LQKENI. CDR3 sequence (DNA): TGTGCCAGCTCACCGGCCGGGGGGATCTCCTACGAGCAGTACTTC. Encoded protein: CASSPAGGISYEQYF.

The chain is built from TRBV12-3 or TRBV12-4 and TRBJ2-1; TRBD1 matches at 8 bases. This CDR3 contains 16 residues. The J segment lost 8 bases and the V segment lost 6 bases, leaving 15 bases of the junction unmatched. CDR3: CASRTFRDQGADEQFF. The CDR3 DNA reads TGTGCCAGCAGAACCTTCCGGGACCAGGGGGCCGATGAGCAGTTCTTC.

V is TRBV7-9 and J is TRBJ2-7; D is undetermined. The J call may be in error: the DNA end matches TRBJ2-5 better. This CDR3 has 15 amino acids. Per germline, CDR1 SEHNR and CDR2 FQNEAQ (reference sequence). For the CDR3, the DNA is TGTGCCAGCAGCTTAGAGTTGGTCGCACGGGAGACCCAGTACTTC. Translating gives CASSLELVARETQYF.

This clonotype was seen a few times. DNA for the CDR3: TGTGCCAGCAGCCACACGGGTCAGGGGGCGCGAAGTGCCTATGGCTACACCTTC. Protein: CASSHTGQGARSAYGYTF. V gene TRBV7-9 combines with J gene TRBJ1-2; 8 bases agree with TRBD1. The CDR3 totals 18 residues. Per the germline V gene, CDR1 is SEHNR and CDR2 is FQNEAQ (reference sequence). V was clipped by 5 bases and J by 4 bases; unmatched bases: 18.

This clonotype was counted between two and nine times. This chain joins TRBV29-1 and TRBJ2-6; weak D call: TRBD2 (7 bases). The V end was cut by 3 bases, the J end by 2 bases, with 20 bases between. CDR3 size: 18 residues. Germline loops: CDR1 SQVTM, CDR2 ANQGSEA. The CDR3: CSVERLGGGPPGANVLTF. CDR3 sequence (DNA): TGCAGCGTTGAGCGACTTGGCGGGGGCCCTCCTGGGGCCAACGTCCTGACTTTC.

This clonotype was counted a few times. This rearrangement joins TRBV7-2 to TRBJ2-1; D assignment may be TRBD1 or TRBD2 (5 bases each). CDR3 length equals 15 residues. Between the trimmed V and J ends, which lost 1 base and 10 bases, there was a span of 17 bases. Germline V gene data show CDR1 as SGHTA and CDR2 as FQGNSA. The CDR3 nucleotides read TGTGCCAGCAGCTTAGGAAGCGCTGGGGACGGCGAGCAGTTCTTC. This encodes CASSLGSAGDGEQFF. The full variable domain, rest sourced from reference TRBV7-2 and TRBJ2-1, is GAGVSQSPSNKVTEKGKDVELRCDPISGHTALYWYRQSLGQGLEFLIYFQGNSAPDKSGLPSDRFSAERTGGSVSTLTIQRTQQEDSAVYLCASSLGSAGDGEQFFGPGTRLTVL.

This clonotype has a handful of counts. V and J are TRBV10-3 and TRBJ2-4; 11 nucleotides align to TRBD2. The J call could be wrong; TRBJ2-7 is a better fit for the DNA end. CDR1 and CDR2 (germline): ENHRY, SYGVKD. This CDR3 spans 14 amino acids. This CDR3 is CAISLLAGGREQYF. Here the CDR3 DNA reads TGTGCCATCAGCCTGCTAGCGGGAGGACGCGAGCAGTACTTC.

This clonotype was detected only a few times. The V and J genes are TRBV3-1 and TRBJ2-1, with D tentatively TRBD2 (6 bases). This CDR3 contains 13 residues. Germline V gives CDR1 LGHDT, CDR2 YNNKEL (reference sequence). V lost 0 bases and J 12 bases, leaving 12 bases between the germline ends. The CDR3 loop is CASSQDRSTRQFF. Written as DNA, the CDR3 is TGTGCCAGCAGCCAAGATCGATCGACTAGGCAGTTCTTC.

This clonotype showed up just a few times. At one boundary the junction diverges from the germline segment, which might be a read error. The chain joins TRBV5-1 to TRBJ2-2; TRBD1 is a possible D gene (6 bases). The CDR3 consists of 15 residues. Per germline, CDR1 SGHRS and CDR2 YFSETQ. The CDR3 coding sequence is TGTGCCAGCAGCTTACTACAGGGGAACACCGGGGAGCTGTTTTTT. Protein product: CASSLLQGNTGELFF.

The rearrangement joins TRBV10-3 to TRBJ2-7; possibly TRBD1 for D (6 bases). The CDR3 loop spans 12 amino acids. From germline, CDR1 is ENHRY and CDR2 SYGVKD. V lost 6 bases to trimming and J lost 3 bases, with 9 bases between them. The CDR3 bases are TGTGCCATCAGGGGGACAATCTACGAGCAGTACTTC. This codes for CAIRGTIYEQYF.

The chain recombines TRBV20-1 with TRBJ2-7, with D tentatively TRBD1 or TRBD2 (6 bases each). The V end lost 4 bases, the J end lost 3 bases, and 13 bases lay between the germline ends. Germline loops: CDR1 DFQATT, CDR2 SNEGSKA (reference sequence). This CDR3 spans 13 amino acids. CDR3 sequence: CSAKGRTDYEQYF. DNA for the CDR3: TGCAGTGCTAAAGGGAGGACAGACTACGAGCAGTACTTC.

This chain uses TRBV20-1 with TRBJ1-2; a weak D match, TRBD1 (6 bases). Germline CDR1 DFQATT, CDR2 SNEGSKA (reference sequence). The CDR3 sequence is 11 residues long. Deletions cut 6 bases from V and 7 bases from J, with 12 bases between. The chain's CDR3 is CSALRGAGYTF. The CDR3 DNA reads TGCAGTGCCTTACGGGGGGCTGGCTACACCTTC.